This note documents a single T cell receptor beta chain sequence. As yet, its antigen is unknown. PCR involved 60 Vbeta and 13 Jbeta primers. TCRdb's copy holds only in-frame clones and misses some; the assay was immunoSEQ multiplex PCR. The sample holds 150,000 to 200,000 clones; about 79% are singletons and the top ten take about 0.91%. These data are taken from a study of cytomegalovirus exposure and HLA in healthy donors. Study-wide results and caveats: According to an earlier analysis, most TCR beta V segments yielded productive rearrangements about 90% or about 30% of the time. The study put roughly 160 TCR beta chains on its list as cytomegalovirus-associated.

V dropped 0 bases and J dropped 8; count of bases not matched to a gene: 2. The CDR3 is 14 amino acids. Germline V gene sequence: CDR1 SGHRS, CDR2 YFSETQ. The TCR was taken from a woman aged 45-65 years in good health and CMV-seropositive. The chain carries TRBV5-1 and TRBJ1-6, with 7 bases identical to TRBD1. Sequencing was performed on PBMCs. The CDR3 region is CASSLGTGDSPLHF. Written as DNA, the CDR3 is TGCGCCAGCAGCTTGGGGACAGGAGATTCACCCCTCCACTTT.